One sample yielded the 9 T cell receptor beta chains listed below, sequenced in a study of T cell therapy after organ transplantation. These receptors lack a known antigen. TCRdb keeps only in-frame clones here, not all; method: immunoSEQ multiplex PCR. The repertoire consists of approximately 22,000 clones, with less than 90% occurring once and the leading ten covering approximately 39%. Indicated time point: 20-29 weeks after completion of therapy. The source material was CD8+ T cells from blood, sampled after autologous CMV-specific T cell therapy. Receptors were obtained from a human patient who had received a solid organ transplant and had CMV disease. Some of these T cells may belong to the graft donor.

In this sample, this clone is medium-sized. V and J are TRBV4-1 and TRBJ2-2; D could derive from TRBD1 or TRBD2 (5 bases each). Germline CDR1 is MGHRA and CDR2 is YSYEKL. V lost 2 bases and J 3 bases, leaving 10 bases between the germline ends. The CDR3 is made up of 15 amino acids. The CDR3 bases are TGCGCCAGCAGCCAAAGAGGGACCGACACCGGGGAGCTGTTTTTT. Translated, it gives CASSQRGTDTGELFF.

The CDR3 nucleotides read TGTGCCAGCAGCCCAGGGGGGGGCTACTTCTCCTACGAGCAGTACTTC. This codes for CASSPGGGYFSYEQYF. V is TRBV11-2 and J is TRBJ2-7; D tentatively reads TRBD1 or TRBD2 (7 bases each). CDR1 is SGHAT and CDR2 is FQNNGV in the germline V gene. Trimming left V 5 bases short and J 0 bases short, with 17 bases between. The CDR3 covers 16 residues.

V and J are TRBV15 and TRBJ2-1; 8 bases are a match to TRBD2. Germline V gives CDR1 LNHNV, CDR2 YYDKDF (reference sequence). The CDR3 sequence is 15 residues long. Trimming removed 3 bases from V and 4 bases from J; junction bases left unmatched: 5. The chain's CDR3 is CATSSSGTFYNEQFF. DNA for the CDR3: TGTGCCACCAGCAGTAGCGGGACATTTTACAATGAGCAGTTCTTC.

J is TRBJ1-6 and V is TRBV19; D gene unclear. This CDR3 comprises 15 residues. Deletions cut 3 bases from V and 0 bases from J, with 6 bases between. Germline CDR1 LNHDA, CDR2 SQIVND (reference sequence). CDR3 loop: CASSIGSSYNSPLHF. Here the CDR3 DNA reads TGTGCCAGTAGTATTGGGAGCTCCTATAATTCACCCCTCCACTTT.

This clone appeared a few times. The chain employs TRBV6-4 and TRBJ2-3, with TRBD2 matching 9 bases. The CDR3 runs 15 residues. V lost 4 bases to trimming and J lost 1 base; unmatched junction nucleotides: 3. Germline CDR1 is MRHNA and CDR2 is SNTAGT. The CDR3 bases are TGTGCCAGCAGTGCAATAGCGGGAGGCACAGATACGCAGTATTTT. Its translation: CASSAIAGGTDTQYF.

In this sample, this clone is medium-sized. J is TRBJ2-5 and V is TRBV6-6; TRBD1 is a possible D gene (5 bases). V was clipped by 6 bases and J by 7 bases, with 18 bases between them. Germline CDR1 reads MNHNY; CDR2 reads SVGAGI (reference sequence). This CDR3 spans 14 amino acids. The CDR3 DNA is TGTGCCAGCAGCAACCAGGGTGCTGGGTCGACCCAGTACTTC. This codes for CASSNQGAGSTQYF.

This CDR3 is CASSLVVGEYGYTF. The CDR3 DNA is TGTGCCAGCAGCTTAGTGGTTGGGGAATATGGCTACACCTTC. V usage is TRBV11-2 and J usage is TRBJ1-2; D remains unclear. Germline V gene sequence: CDR1 SGHAT, CDR2 FQNNGV. V lost 1 base, J lost 5 bases, and 11 bases lay in between. This CDR3 is built from 14 residues.

The V call is TRBV4-3, the J call TRBJ2-7, with 8 bases identical to TRBD1. The CDR3 loop spans 14 amino acids. Germline-derived CDR1 and CDR2 are LGHNA and YSLEER. The V gene end was trimmed by 3 bases and the J gene end by 0 bases; junction bases not matched to a gene: 1. CDR3 nucleotide sequence: TGCGCCAGCAGCCAGGACAGGGTCTCCTACGAGCAGTACTTC. Its translation is CASSQDRVSYEQYF.

The rearrangement uses TRBV6-1 and TRBJ1-5; 7 nucleotides match TRBD1. This CDR3 is 17 amino acids long. After removal of 2 bases from V and 2 bases from J, the junction contained 9 bases not matched to a gene. Germline V gene sequence: CDR1 MNHNS, CDR2 SASEGT. The CDR3 DNA is TGTGCCAGCAGTGAAAGTAACAGGGGATGGGGCAATCAGCCCCAGCATTTT. The encoded protein is CASSESNRGWGNQPQHF.